This T cell receptor (beta chain) originates from a study of cytomegalovirus exposure and HLA in healthy donors. Study-wide points: Some V segments, including TRBV6-2 and TRBV6-3, were excluded as indistinguishable. TCR beta sequences reportedly predicted most subjects' HLA-A and HLA-B alleles accurately.

PCR used 60 Vbeta primers and 13 Jbeta primers. Some clones are missing from TCRdb's copy, which holds only in-frame ones; the method was immunoSEQ multiplex PCR. The repertoire has about 190,000 clones, approximately 78% of them found once; the top ten carry around 0.8%. Remarks on this clone: Its antigen is not identified.

CDR3 size: 15 residues. V was shortened by 4 bases and J by 4 bases, with 14 bases between the two germline ends. Looked up from germline, CDR1 is SGHRS and CDR2 is YFSETQ. Material for sequencing was PBMCs. The rearrangement uses TRBV5-1 and TRBJ2-2; D is possibly TRBD1 or TRBD2 (5 bases each). The receptor was isolated from a woman aged 18-29 years in good health and CMV-seronegative. CDR3 nucleotide sequence: TGCGCCAGCAGCGTGGGACGGGGATTCACCGGGGAGCTGTTTTTT. This gives the protein CASSVGRGFTGELFF.